The present TCR beta chain was sequenced within a study of blood T cell repertoires in COVID-19. The CDR3 is 13 residues long. Trimming at V came to 2 bases and at J to 8 bases, leaving 8 bases not matched to a gene. Germline-derived CDR1 and CDR2 are GTSNPN and SVGIG (reference sequence). Libraries were prepared by immunoSEQ multiplex PCR; TCRdb keeps only in-frame clonotypes and omits some of them. Of approximately 670,000 clones in the sample, 90% are singletons; the top ten hold around 0.3%. V usage is TRBV30 and J usage is TRBJ1-2, with TRBD1 identical over 7 bases. This clonotype originated in a woman younger than 35 with acute or convalescent COVID-19. The material sequenced was peripheral blood. CDR3 DNA sequence: TGTGCCTGGAGTCTAACGAAAGGGGGCGGCTACACCTTC. This gives the protein CAWSLTKGGGYTF.